The 18 T cell receptor beta chains below come from one sample, sequenced in a study of identical twins. TCRdb reprocessed the 5' RACE reads via MiXCR and lists one record per CDR3 protein. Of 1.5 million or so distinct CDR3 sequences listed, less than 35% are singletons. Material for sequencing was cord blood. Receptors originate from a newborn girl in good health.

This clonotype turned up a few times. V gene TRBV7-2 combines with J gene TRBJ2-7; 8 nucleotides match TRBD2. The CDR3 loop spans 14 amino acids. After removal of 5 bases from V and 1 base from J, the junction contained 4 bases not matched to a gene. CDR1 is SGHTA and CDR2 is FQGNSA in the germline V gene. In DNA form, the CDR3 reads TGTGCCAGCAGCCTACTAGCGGAGTCCTACGAGCAGTACTTC. It specifies CASSLLAESYEQYF.

The chain employs TRBV12-3 or TRBV12-4 and TRBJ2-7; D unresolved. TRBJ2-5 matches the DNA end more closely, so the J call is doubtful. CDR3 length: 15 residues. As DNA, the CDR3 is TGTGCCAGCAGTTTAGCCTTAGCAGTCCTGGAGACCCAGTACTTC. This codes for CASSLALAVLETQYF.

The rearrangement joins TRBV6-1 to TRBJ1-5; 7 bases line up with TRBD1. Germline trimming cut 3 bases from V and 5 bases from J; bases unmatched to any gene: 4. The CDR3 runs 14 residues. CDR1 and CDR2 (germline): MNHNS, SASEGT. Here the CDR3 reads CASSEGQSYQPQHF. CDR3 nucleotides: TGTGCCAGCAGTGAGGGACAGAGTTATCAGCCCCAGCATTTT.

The sample holds a few counts of this clonotype. The rearrangement links TRBV20-1 to TRBJ2-1; the D is unclear. The V gene lost 4 bases and the J gene lost 0 bases, with 10 bases spanning the gap. This CDR3 is built from 14 residues. Germline CDR1 reads DFQATT; CDR2 reads SNEGSKA (reference sequence). In DNA, the CDR3 is TGCAGTGCTATAATCGATTACTCCTACAATGAGCAGTTCTTC. Translation: CSAIIDYSYNEQFF.

This clonotype was recorded at least ten times. The chain combines TRBV28 with TRBJ2-7, with D unclear. This CDR3 has 12 residues. Looked up from germline, CDR1 is MDHEN and CDR2 is SYDVKM. Trimming pared 3 bases from V and 3 bases from J, leaving 6 bases between. Here the CDR3 reads CASSFFDYEQYF. CDR3 DNA sequence: TGTGCCAGCAGTTTCTTCGACTACGAGCAGTACTTC.

This sequence joins TRBV2 and TRBJ2-3, with D uncertain. Germline values: CDR1 SNHLY, CDR2 FYNNEI. With 3 bases removed from V and 0 bases from J, the gap between germline ends came to 10 bases. The CDR3 contains 15 residues. CDR3 nucleotide sequence: TGTGCCAGCAGTGATATGGGTTTTAGCACAGATACGCAGTATTTT. Translating gives CASSDMGFSTDTQYF.

The chain joins TRBV28 to TRBJ2-7; D assignment may be TRBD1 or TRBD2 (5 bases each). The V gene lost 7 bases and the J gene lost 7 bases, with 14 bases spanning the gap. CDR3 size: 12 residues. CDR1 is MDHEN and CDR2 is SYDVKM in the germline V gene. Here the CDR3 reads CASNEGNNEQYF. For the CDR3, the DNA is TGTGCCAGCAATGAGGGGAACAATGAGCAGTACTTC.

This chain links TRBV7-6 with TRBJ2-7; possible D gene TRBD2, 5 bases. The CDR3 sequence is 17 residues long. Trimming left V 0 bases short and J 2 bases short, with 17 bases between. Per the germline V gene, CDR1 is SGHVS and CDR2 is FNYEAQ. CDR3 DNA: TGTGCCAGCAGCTTAGCCCGGTCCCTGGACTCACCCTACGAGCAGTACTTC. Translation: CASSLARSLDSPYEQYF.

V gene TRBV25-1 combines with J gene TRBJ2-7, with TRBD2 identical over 12 bases. Unmatched junction bases numbered 7, after V lost 3 bases and J lost 7 bases. The germline V gene encodes CDR1 MGHDK and CDR2 SYGVNS. The CDR3 runs to 15 residues. The CDR3 reads CASSDLAGGPNEQYF. The CDR3 DNA sequence: TGTGCCAGCAGTGACCTAGCGGGAGGGCCCAATGAGCAGTACTTC.

Regarding this clonotype: Just one base apart from a much larger clone, this may be a read error. This chain uses TRBV7-9 with TRBJ1-5, with D maybe TRBD1 (6 bases). The CDR3 runs 14 residues. Trimming removed 6 bases from V and 0 bases from J, with 9 bases in between. Germline values: CDR1 SEHNR, CDR2 FQNEAQ (reference sequence). CDR3 protein: CASRYRDSNQPQHF. The CDR3 DNA sequence: TGTGCCAGCAGGTACAGGGATAGCAATCAGCCCCAGCATTTT.

This clonotype was picked up a small number of times. The chain carries TRBV27 and TRBJ1-4; maybe TRBD1 (5 bases). Germline V lookup: CDR1 MNHEY, CDR2 SMNVEV (reference sequence). The ends were cut back, 6 bases at V and 2 bases at J, with 16 bases in the middle. The CDR3 sequence is 16 residues long. The CDR3 reads CASSPDGYRTNEKLFF. As DNA, the CDR3 is TGTGCCAGCAGCCCTGATGGGTACAGGACTAATGAAAAACTGTTTTTT.

The V call is TRBV20-1, the J call TRBJ1-5; no definite D call. From germline, CDR1 is DFQATT and CDR2 SNEGSKA (reference sequence). The CDR3 length is 16 residues. With 0 bases removed from V and 2 bases from J, the gap between germline ends came to 14 bases. CDR3 protein: CSARDQGRRGNQPQHF. DNA of the CDR3: TGCAGTGCTAGAGATCAAGGTCGACGGGGCAATCAGCCCCAGCATTTT.

V is TRBV20-1 and J is TRBJ2-3, with 8 positions matching TRBD2. The CDR3 has 13 amino acids. Germline trimming cut 3 bases from V and 10 bases from J; bases unmatched to any gene: 9. Germline CDR1 reads DFQATT; CDR2 reads SNEGSKA (reference sequence). CDR3: CSARPNGGGPQYF. The CDR3 DNA sequence: TGCAGTGCTAGGCCTAACGGGGGGGGGCCGCAGTATTTT.

This rearrangement joins TRBV28 to TRBJ2-4; TRBD2 aligns across 9 bases. Germline assignment: CDR1 MDHEN and CDR2 SYDVKM. With 1 base clipped from V and 13 bases from J, the junction kept 5 bases outside the gene matches. The CDR3 contains 13 residues. The CDR3, as DNA: TGTGCCAGCAGTTTATCGGCGGGAGGGCAACAGTACTTC. Its translation: CASSLSAGGQQYF.

This clonotype was seen a handful of times. The chain uses TRBV12-3 or TRBV12-4 and TRBJ1-6, with D possibly being TRBD1 (5 bases). V was shortened by 5 bases and J by 5 bases, with 10 bases between the two germline ends. The CDR3 extends over 14 amino acids. Here the CDR3 DNA reads TGTGCCAGCAGTATGCAGGGAGATAATTCACCCCTCCACTTT. Encoded protein: CASSMQGDNSPLHF.

This clonotype was seen only a few times. The gene calls are TRBV27 and TRBJ2-3; 7 bases line up with TRBD2. Germline assignment: CDR1 MNHEY and CDR2 SMNVEV (reference sequence). The CDR3 is 17 residues long. V dropped 0 bases and J dropped 4; count of bases not matched to a gene: 10. The chain's CDR3 is CASSLSRTRRGPDTQYF. The CDR3 DNA follows: TGTGCCAGCAGTTTATCCCGGACTAGACGGGGTCCAGATACGCAGTATTTT.

V and J are TRBV25-1 and TRBJ1-4, with D perhaps matching TRBD1 (6 bases). The CDR3 sequence is 14 residues long. Trimming stripped 0 bases from V and 6 bases from J, with 8 bases between. The germline V gene has CDR1 MGHDK and CDR2 SYGVNS. The CDR3 DNA reads TGTGCCAGCAGTGAATACAGGGGACATGAAAAACTGTTTTTT. Its protein is CASSEYRGHEKLFF.

This clonotype came up a few times. This chain links TRBV6-2 or TRBV6-3 with TRBJ1-2, with 7 bases identical to TRBD1. Germline assignment: CDR1 MNHEY and CDR2 SVGEGT. V shed 2 bases and J 7 bases; nucleotides not matched to a gene: 4. The CDR3 extends over 13 amino acids. The CDR3 loop reads CASSYNRQGGYTF. Written as DNA, the CDR3 is TGTGCCAGCAGTTACAACAGACAGGGTGGCTACACCTTC.